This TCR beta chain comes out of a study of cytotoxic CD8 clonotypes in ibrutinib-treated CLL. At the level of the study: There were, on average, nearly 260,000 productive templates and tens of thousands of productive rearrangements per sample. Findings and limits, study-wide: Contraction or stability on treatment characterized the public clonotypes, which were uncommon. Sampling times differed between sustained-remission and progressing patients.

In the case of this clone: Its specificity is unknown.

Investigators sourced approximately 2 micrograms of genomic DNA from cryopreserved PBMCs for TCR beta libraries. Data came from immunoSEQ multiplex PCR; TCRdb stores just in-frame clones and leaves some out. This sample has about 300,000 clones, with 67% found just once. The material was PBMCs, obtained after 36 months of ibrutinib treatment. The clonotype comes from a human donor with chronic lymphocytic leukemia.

For the CDR3, the DNA is TGCGCCAGCAGCATAAGACTAGCAGGGGACGAGCAGTACTTC. It codes for CASSIRLAGDEQYF. The chain joins TRBV5-1 to TRBJ2-7, with TRBD2 as a possible D gene (7 bases). The CDR3 has 14 amino acids. Germline loops: CDR1 SGHRS, CDR2 YFSETQ. Trimming pared 4 bases from V and 5 bases from J, leaving 16 bases between.